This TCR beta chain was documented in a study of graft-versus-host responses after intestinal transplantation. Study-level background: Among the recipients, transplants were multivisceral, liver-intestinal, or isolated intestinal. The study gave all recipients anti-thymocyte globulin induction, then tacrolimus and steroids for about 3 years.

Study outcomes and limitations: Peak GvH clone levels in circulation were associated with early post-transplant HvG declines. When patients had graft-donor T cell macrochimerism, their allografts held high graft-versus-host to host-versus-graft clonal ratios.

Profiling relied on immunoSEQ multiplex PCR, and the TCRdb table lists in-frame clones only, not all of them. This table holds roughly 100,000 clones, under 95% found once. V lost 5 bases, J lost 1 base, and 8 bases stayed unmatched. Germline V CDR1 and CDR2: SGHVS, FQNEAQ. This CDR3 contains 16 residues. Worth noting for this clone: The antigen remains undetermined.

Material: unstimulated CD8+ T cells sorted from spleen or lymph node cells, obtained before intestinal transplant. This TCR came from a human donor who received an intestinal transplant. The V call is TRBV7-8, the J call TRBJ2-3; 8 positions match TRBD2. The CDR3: CASSPQGSGGTDTQYF. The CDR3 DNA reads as TGTGCCAGCAGCCCACAGGGTAGCGGGGGCACAGATACGCAGTATTTT.